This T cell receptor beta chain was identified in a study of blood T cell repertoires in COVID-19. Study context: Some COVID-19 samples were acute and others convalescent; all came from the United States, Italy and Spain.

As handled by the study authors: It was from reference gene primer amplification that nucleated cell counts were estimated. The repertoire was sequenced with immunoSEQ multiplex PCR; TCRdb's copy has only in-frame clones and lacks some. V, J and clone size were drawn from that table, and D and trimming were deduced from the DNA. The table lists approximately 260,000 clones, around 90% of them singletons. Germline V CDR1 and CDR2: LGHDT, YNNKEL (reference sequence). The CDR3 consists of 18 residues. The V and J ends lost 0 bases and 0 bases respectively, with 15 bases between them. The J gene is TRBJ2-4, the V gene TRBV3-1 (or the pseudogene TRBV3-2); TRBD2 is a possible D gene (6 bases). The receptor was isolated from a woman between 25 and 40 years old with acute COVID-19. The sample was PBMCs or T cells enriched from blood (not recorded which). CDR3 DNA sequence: TGTGCCAGCAGCCAAGAGGGACTGCGCAACCTAGCCAAAAACATTCAGTACTTC. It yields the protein CASSQEGLRNLAKNIQYF.